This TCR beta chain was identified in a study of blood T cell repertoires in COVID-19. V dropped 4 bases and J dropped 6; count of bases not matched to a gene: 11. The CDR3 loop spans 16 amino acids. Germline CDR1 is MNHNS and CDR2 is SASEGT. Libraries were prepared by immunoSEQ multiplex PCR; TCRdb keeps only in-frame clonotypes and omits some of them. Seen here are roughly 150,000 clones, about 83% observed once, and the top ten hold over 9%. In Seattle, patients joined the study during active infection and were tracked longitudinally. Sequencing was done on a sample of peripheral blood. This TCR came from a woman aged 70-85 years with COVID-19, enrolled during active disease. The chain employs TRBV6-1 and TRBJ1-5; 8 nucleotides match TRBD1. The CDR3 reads CASSVTQGVEAQPQHF. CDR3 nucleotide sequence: TGTGCCAGCAGTGTAACACAGGGGGTGGAGGCTCAGCCCCAGCATTTT.